The clone carrying this T cell receptor beta chain has ten or more counts. As yet, its antigen is unknown. This sample was taken from a study of early T cells in non-severe SARS-CoV-2 infection. Broader study findings: Anti-spike CD8 responses were favored by VDJdb matching, which missed private and CD4 specificities.

Germline CDR1 and CDR2: SNHLY and FYNNEI. This CDR3 region has 14 residues. Trimming pared 1 base from V and 7 bases from J, leaving 13 bases between. Individual cDNA molecules received unique molecular identifiers during library preparation. TCRdb redid the calling of the 5' RACE reads with MiXCR, one entry per CDR3 protein. The sample lists roughly 70,000 distinct CDR3 sequences, around 13% occurring once. The material sequenced was whole blood. The chain uses TRBV2 and TRBJ1-2; D is perhaps TRBD1 (5 bases). The TCR originated in an adult who was a healthcare worker with PCR-confirmed SARS-CoV-2 infection or an uninfected control (not recorded which). The CDR3 bases are TGTGCCAGCAGTGAAGGGGGCCCGTCCTCTGGCTACACCTTC. Protein sequence: CASSEGGPSSGYTF.